This T cell receptor beta chain was profiled in a study of blood T cell repertoires in COVID-19. Looking at the study overall: Sources were T cells, B-cell-depleted T cells, or PBMCs; the material itself was cDNA or gDNA.

Original processing methods: Estimation of nucleated cell counts relied on the amplification of reference gene primers. This table comes from immunoSEQ multiplex PCR, and its TCRdb copy is limited to in-frame clones, with some not included. D and trimming come from the DNA, and the V and J calls and clone size come from that table. The sample carries about 120,000 clones, approximately 83% recorded once. The germline V and J ends were trimmed by 3 bases and 1 base, with 7 bases remaining between them. The CDR3 runs to 13 residues. Germline loops: CDR1 SGHDT, CDR2 YYEEEE. This receptor was obtained from a man aged 80 or over with acute or convalescent COVID-19. The chain has TRBV5-6 and TRBJ1-1; unclear D gene. The sequenced material came from peripheral blood. CDR3 loop: CASSWSENTEAFF. The CDR3 nucleotides are TGTGCCAGCAGCTGGTCAGAGAACACTGAAGCTTTCTTT.